This T cell receptor beta chain was captured in a study of HIV-infected children after antiretroviral therapy interruption. Overall study: Children were on planned treatment interruption or continuous treatment. Most participating children were previously exposed to EBV and CMV. Interruption-arm sampling covered weeks 0, 12, interruption end (24 or 48), and about 3 years post-study.

The treatment: PENTA 11 planned treatment interruption arm or continuous ART arm. At least 24 weeks of at least three-drug ART, in children 2 to 15 years. Germline lookup yields CDR1 SGHTA and CDR2 FQGNSA. This CDR3 contains 15 residues. V trimming: 3 bases; J trimming: 1 base; junction bases outside the gene matches: 3. The TCR library was built from RNA with a 3' RACE protocol and unique molecular identifiers. TCRdb itself ran the 3' RACE reads through MiXCR, one entry per CDR3 protein. Among roughly 16,000 distinct CDR3 sequences listed, 3% to 3.5% were seen once. This clonotype appeared many times.

This TCR derives from a child aged 2-17 years with HIV. The sequences come from CD45RA+ CD4+ T cells from PBMCs, collected from a donor given antiretroviral therapy, either interrupted or continuous. As for subset: naive CD4+ CD45RA+ CD45RO- T cells. The chain links TRBV7-2 to TRBJ1-5, with TRBD1 matching 7 bases. In nucleotides, the CDR3 is TGTGCCAGCAGCTTGGGGGACAGCAGCAATCAGCCCCAGCATTTT. It is translated as CASSLGDSSNQPQHF.